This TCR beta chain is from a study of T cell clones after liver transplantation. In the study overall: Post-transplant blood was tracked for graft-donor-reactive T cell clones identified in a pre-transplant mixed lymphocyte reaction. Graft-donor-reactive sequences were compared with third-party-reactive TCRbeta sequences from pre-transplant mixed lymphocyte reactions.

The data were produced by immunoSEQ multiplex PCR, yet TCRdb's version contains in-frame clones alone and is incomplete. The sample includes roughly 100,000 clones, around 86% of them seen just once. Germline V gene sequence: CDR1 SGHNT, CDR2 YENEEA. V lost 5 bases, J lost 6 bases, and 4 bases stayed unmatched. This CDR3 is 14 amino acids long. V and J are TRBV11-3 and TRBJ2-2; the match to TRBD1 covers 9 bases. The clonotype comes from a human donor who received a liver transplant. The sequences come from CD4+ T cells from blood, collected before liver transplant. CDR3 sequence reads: CASSPGTGSGELFF. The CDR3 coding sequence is TGTGCCAGCAGCCCCGGGACAGGGTCCGGGGAGCTGTTTTTT.